This T cell receptor beta chain was profiled in a study of shared clonotypes between healthy human individuals. Points from the study as a whole: Several donors held about 5% of naive CD4 clonotypes in common. Non-shared clonotypes showed lower generation probabilities than clonotypes common to all four donors.

The donors were adults (healthy and HIV-negative) with no recent acute infections or vaccinations. This clone has only one observation. What it binds is unknown. The identical CDR3 is also encoded by other nucleotide sequences in the sample. V was pared by 1 base and J by 2 bases, with 5 bases between. CDR3 size: 13 residues. Germline assignment: CDR1 KGHSH and CDR2 LQKENI. The data were produced by immunoSEQ multiplex PCR, yet TCRdb's version contains in-frame clones alone and is incomplete. The sample lists approximately 1,500,000 clones, approximately 97% occurring once. This chain connects TRBV18 to TRBJ2-5; no clear D. This clonotype originated in a man aged 30-40 years in good health. The sample taken for sequencing was naive CD4+ T cells sorted from blood. Subset meaning: CD45RA+ positively selected. The CDR3 sequence is CASSPLVQETQYF. The CDR3 region has the DNA TGTGCCAGCTCACCACTGGTACAAGAGACCCAGTACTTC.